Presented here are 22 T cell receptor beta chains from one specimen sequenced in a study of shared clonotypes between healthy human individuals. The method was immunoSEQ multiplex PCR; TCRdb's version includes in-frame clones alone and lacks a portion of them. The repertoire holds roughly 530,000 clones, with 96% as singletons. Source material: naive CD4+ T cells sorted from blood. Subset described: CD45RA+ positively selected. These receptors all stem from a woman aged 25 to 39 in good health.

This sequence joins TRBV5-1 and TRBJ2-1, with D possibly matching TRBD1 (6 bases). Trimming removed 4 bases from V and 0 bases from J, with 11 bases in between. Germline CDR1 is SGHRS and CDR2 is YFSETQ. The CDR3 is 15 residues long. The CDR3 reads CASSPGASSYNEQFF. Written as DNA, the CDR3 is TGCGCCAGCAGCCCAGGGGCGAGCTCCTACAATGAGCAGTTCTTC.

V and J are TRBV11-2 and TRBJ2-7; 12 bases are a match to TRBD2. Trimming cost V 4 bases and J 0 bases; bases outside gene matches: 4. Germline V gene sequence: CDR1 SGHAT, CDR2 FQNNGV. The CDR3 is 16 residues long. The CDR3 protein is CASSWTSGVNSYEQYF. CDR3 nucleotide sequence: TGTGCCAGCAGCTGGACTAGCGGGGTTAACTCCTACGAGCAGTACTTC.

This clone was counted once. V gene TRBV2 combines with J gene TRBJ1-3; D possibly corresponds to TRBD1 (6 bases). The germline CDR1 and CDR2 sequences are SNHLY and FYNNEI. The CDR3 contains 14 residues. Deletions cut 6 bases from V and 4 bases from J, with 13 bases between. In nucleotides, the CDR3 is TGTGCCAGCAGAGCTCTAGACAGGGGAAACACCATATATTTT. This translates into CASRALDRGNTIYF.

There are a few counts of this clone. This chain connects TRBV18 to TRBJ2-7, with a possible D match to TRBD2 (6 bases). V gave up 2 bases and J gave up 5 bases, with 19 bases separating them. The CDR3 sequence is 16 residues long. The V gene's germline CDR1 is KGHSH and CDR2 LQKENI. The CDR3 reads CASSPGLSGAGHEQYF. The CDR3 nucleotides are TGTGCCAGCTCACCAGGGCTCTCGGGAGCGGGCCACGAGCAGTACTTC.

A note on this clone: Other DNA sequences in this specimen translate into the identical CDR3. The CDR3 bases are TGTGCCAGCTCCTTACGGGGCTATGGCTACACCTTC. Protein sequence: CASSLRGYGYTF. The genes are TRBV28 and TRBJ1-2; no reliable D call. The CDR3 length is 12 residues. Looked up from germline, CDR1 is MDHEN and CDR2 is SYDVKM. The V and J ends lost 8 bases and 4 bases respectively, with 11 bases between them.

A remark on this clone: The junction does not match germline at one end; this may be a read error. DNA of the CDR3: TGTGCCAGCAGCTCACCTTTATCGGGAGGTAAGAATGGGCAGTTCTTC. It encodes CASSSPLSGGKNGQFF. The chain joins TRBV7-9 to TRBJ2-1, with 7 bases lining up with TRBD2. The CDR3 totals 16 residues. The germline V gene has CDR1 SEHNR and CDR2 FQNEAQ (reference sequence).

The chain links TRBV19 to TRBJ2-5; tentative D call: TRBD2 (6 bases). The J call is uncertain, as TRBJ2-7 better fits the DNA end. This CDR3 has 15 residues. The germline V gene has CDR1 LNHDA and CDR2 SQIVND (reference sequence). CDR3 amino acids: CASSPLWGGTYEQYF. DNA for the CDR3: TGTGCCAGTAGCCCTCTTTGGGGCGGGACCTACGAGCAGTACTTC.

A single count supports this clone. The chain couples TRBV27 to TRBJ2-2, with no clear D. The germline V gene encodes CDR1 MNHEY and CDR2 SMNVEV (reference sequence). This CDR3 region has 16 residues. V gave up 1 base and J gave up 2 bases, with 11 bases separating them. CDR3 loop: CASSLFGRPNTGELFF. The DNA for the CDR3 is TGTGCCAGCAGTTTATTTGGCAGACCAAACACCGGGGAGCTGTTTTTT.

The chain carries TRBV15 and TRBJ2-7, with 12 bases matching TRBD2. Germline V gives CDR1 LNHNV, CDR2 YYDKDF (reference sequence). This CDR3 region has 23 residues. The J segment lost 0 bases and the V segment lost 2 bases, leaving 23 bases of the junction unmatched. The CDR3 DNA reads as TGTGCCACCAGCAGAACGCCCAAAATCACCGGGACTAGCGGGCTCCATTACTCCTACGAGCAGTACTTC. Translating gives CATSRTPKITGTSGLHYSYEQYF.

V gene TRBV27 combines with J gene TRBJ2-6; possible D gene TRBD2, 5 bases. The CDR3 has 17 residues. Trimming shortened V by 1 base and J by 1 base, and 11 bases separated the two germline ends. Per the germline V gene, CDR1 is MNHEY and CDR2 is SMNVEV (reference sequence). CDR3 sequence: CASSLYGRRSGANVLTF. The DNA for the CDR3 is TGTGCCAGCAGTTTATATGGGAGAAGATCTGGGGCCAACGTCCTGACTTTC. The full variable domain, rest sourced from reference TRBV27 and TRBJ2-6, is EAQVTQNPRYLITVTGKKLTVTCSQNMNHEYMSWYRQDPGLGLRQIYYSMNVEVTDKGDVPEGYKVSRKEKRNFPLILESPSPNQTSLYFCASSLYGRRSGANVLTFGAGSRLTVL.

As DNA, the CDR3 is TGTGCCATCAGGGACATCGGGGATCAGCCCCAGCATTTT. Its translation is CAIRDIGDQPQHF. The chain couples TRBV10-3 to TRBJ1-5; tentatively, D is TRBD1 (5 bases). This CDR3 comprises 13 residues. Per germline, CDR1 ENHRY and CDR2 SYGVKD. The V gene lost 6 bases and the J gene lost 5 bases, with 11 bases spanning the gap.

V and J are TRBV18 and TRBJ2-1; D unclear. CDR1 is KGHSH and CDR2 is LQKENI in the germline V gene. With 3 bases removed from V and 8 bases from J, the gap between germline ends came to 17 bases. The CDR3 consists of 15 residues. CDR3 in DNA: TGTGCCAGCTCACCGTGGAGCGAGTCTTTTTATGAGCAGTTCTTC. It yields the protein CASSPWSESFYEQFF.

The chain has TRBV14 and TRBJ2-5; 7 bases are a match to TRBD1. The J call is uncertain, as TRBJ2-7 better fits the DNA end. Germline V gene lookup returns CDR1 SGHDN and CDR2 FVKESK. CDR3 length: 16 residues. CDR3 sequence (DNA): TGTGCCAGCAGCCAGCGTCTGACAGGGTTACCCTACGAGCAGTACTTC. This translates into CASSQRLTGLPYEQYF.

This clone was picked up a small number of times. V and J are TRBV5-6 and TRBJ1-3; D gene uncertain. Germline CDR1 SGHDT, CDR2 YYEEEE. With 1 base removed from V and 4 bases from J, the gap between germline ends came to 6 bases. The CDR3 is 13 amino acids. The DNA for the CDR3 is TGTGCCAGCAGCTTGAACTGGGGAAACACCATATATTTT. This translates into CASSLNWGNTIYF.

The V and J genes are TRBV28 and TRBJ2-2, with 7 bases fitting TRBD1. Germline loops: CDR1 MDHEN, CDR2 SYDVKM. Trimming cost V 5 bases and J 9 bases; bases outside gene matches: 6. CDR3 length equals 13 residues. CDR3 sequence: CASSGDSHRELFF. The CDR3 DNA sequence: TGTGCCAGCAGTGGGGACAGCCACCGGGAGCTGTTTTTT.

For the CDR3, the DNA is TGCGCCAGCAGCCTAAAAAGCGGGAGCCCATCCTACGAGCAGTACTTC. Its protein is CASSLKSGSPSYEQYF. The rearrangement joins TRBV5-1 to TRBJ2-7; 8 bases fit TRBD2. The ends lost 4 bases at V and 1 base at J; junction bases unmatched: 10. Looked up from germline, CDR1 is SGHRS and CDR2 is YFSETQ. The CDR3 is 16 residues long.

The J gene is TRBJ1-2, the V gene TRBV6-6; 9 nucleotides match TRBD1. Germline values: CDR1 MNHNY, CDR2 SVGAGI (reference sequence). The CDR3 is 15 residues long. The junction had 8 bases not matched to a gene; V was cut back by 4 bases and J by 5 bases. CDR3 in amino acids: CASSFPVGQGYGYTF. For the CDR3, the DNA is TGTGCCAGCAGTTTCCCCGTAGGACAGGGGTATGGCTACACCTTC.

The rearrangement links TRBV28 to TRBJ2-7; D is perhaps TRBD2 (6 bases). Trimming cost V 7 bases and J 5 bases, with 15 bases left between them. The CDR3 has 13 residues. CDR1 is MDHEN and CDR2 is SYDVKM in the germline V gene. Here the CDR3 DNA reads TGTGCCAGCATACGGACTGGAGGGGACGAGCAGTACTTC. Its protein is CASIRTGGDEQYF.

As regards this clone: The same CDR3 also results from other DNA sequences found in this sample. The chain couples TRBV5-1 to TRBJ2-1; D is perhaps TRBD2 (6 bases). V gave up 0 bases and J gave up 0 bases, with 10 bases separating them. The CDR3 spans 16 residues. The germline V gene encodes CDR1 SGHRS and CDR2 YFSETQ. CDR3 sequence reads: CASSLAPGSSYNEQFF. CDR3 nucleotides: TGCGCCAGCAGCTTGGCACCCGGGAGCTCCTACAATGAGCAGTTCTTC.

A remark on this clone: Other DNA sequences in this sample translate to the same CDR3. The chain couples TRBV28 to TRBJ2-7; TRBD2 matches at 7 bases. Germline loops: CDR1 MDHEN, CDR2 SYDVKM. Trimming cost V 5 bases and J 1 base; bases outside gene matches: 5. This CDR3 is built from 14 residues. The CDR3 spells CASSLPGGSYEQYF. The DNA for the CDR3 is TGTGCCAGCAGTCTCCCGGGGGGTTCCTACGAGCAGTACTTC.

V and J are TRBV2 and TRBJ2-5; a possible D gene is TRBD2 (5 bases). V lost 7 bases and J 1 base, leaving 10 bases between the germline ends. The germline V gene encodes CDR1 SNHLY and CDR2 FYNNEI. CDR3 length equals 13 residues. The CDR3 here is CASTLTTQETQYF. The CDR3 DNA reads TGTGCCAGCACACTGACTACCCAAGAGACCCAGTACTTC.

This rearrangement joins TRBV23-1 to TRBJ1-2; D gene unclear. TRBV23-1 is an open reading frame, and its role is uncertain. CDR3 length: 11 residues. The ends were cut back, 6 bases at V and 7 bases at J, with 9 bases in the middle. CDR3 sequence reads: CASRPICGYTF. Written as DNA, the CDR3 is TGCGCCAGCAGGCCTATCTGTGGCTACACCTTC.